This T cell receptor (beta chain) was observed in a study of healthy donors' naive CD4 and CD8 T cells. Study information: Donors, half of them female, were 20-25, 40-50 or 60-70 years old.

TCR libraries were built from about 500 ng of total RNA by linear amplification. TCRdb processed the reads anew with MiXCR; each CDR3 protein has one entry. The sample consists of roughly 200,000 distinct CDR3 sequences, 65% to 75% of them appearing once. The V and J ends lost 1 base and 4 bases respectively, with 22 bases between them. The CDR3 is made up of 17 amino acids. Germline loops: CDR1 DFQATT, CDR2 SNEGSKA (reference sequence). The chain has TRBV20-1 and TRBJ1-2; D is undetermined. The sample consisted of naive CD4+ and CD8+ T cells sorted from blood, pooled from several donors. The origin of this receptor is a pool of human donors in good health; the sample pools cells from several healthy donors. CDR3 coding DNA: TGCAGTGCTAGAGTGGCCCTCGGCCCGAAGAGGAGCTATGGCTACACCTTC. Translated, it gives CSARVALGPKRSYGYTF.